Sequencing of this T cell receptor beta chain was carried out in a study of T cell changes during pregnancy in multiple sclerosis. This CDR3 contains 17 residues. V lost 3 bases to trimming and J lost 0 bases; unmatched junction nucleotides: 9. Germline V gene sequence: CDR1 SGHRS, CDR2 YFSETQ. Repertoires were generated with immunoSEQ multiplex PCR, while TCRdb's copy carries only in-frame clones and drops some. Among over 50,000 clones listed, around 89% were seen once. The chain combines TRBV5-1 with TRBJ1-3; 7 bases are a match to TRBD1. The sample consisted of peripheral blood, taken after pregnancy. The clonotype was recovered from a female donor with multiple sclerosis, enrolled in a pregnancy study. The CDR3 is CASSSQGAGGSGNTIYF. CDR3 DNA: TGCGCCAGCAGCTCACAGGGTGCAGGGGGCTCTGGAAACACCATATATTTT.